The rows below give T cell receptor beta chains drawn from one sample of a study of T-cell memory formation after mild COVID-19. TCRdb reprocessed the 5' RACE reads via MiXCR and lists one record per CDR3 protein. The sample has roughly 110,000 distinct CDR3 sequences, approximately 15% seen once. Sequenced material: PBMCs or a T cell subset sorted from them (not recorded which). The receptor set was obtained from an adult woman who had mild COVID-19 (a few samples of this study predate the infection). Cell type and time point are not known. CDR3s include the opening cysteine and the closing phenylalanine or tryptophan. The D gene is left open where the match is weak. Expanded clones get a size class; other rows say once, few or many, or leave the size out.

J: TRBJ1-2
size: many
D: .
V: TRBV7-9
DNA: TGTGCCAGCAGCTTAGATTCATTAAACTATGGCTACACCTTC
CDR3: CASSLDSLNYGYTF

J: TRBJ2-3
size: few
D: TRBD2
V: TRBV7-8
DNA: TGTGCCAGCACCCAGCGGGGCGGTTTGACAGATACGCAGTATTTT
CDR3: CASTQRGGLTDTQYF

J: TRBJ1-5
size: few
D: .
V: TRBV12-3/TRBV12-4
DNA: TGTGCCAGCAGTTTCTGGGGTCGGGTTCAGCCCCAGCATTTT
CDR3: CASSFWGRVQPQHF

J: TRBJ1-1
size: few
D: .
V: TRBV4-1
DNA: TGCGCCAGCAGTCACCCCGGATCAATCGAAGCTTTCTTT
CDR3: CASSHPGSIEAFF

J: TRBJ2-3
size: .
D: .
V: TRBV6-2/TRBV6-3
DNA: TGTGCCAGCAGCCGAACCACAGATACGCAGTATTTT
CDR3: CASSRTTDTQYF

J: TRBJ2-7
size: .
D: .
V: TRBV27
DNA: TGTGCCAGCAGTTTATCCTTCCTGAACGAGCAGTACTTC
CDR3: CASSLSFLNEQYF

J: TRBJ2-1
size: many
D: TRBD2
V: TRBV7-2
DNA: TGTGCCAGCGTCCCTAGCGGGAATAATGAGCAGTTCTTC
CDR3: CASVPSGNNEQFF

J: TRBJ1-1
size: many
D: .
V: TRBV20-1
DNA: TGCAGTGCTTGGGGACGGTGGAACACTGAAGCTTTCTTT
CDR3: CSAWGRWNTEAFF

J: TRBJ2-1
size: many
D: .
V: TRBV5-6
DNA: TGTGCCAGCAGCGCGGGTAGCAGTCTGGTTGAGCAGTTCTTC
CDR3: CASSAGSSLVEQFF

J: TRBJ2-6
size: .
D: .
V: TRBV2
DNA: TGTGCCAGCAGGGGCCTCCGCTCTGGGGCCAACGTCCTGACTTTC
CDR3: CASRGLRSGANVLTF

J: TRBJ2-1
size: few
D: TRBD2
V: TRBV6-2/TRBV6-3
DNA: TGTGCCAGCAGACCCCCCGGGAGGGAGGGAATAAATGAGCAGTTCTTC
CDR3: CASRPPGREGINEQFF

J: TRBJ2-5
size: .
D: .
V: TRBV7-2
DNA: TGTGCCAGCAGCTCTAGTGATAACCCTGGAGAGACCCAGTACTTC
CDR3: CASSSSDNPGETQYF